Following are 6 T cell receptor beta chains from one sample sequenced in a study of regulatory T cells in long-lasting Graves disease. As for time point: persistent/refractory GD, antithyroid drugs over 5 years with positive TRAb. RNA isolated from PBMCs was used to make the TCR library. Arm-PCR of CDR3 regions and iRepertoire HTBI primers were the basis on which TCR beta libraries were built. MiXCR, run by TCRdb on the multiplex PCR reads, gives a single entry per CDR3 protein. The sample lists about half a million distinct CDR3 sequences; approximately 22% were seen once. The source material was peripheral blood mononuclear cells (PBMCs), sampled when the disease was refractory, from a patient treated with antithyroid drugs. These receptors all come from a female donor with Graves disease.

The V call is TRBV6-1, the J call TRBJ1-5; D unresolved. This CDR3 is 13 amino acids long. Trimming shortened V by 6 bases and J by 3 bases, and 9 bases separated the two germline ends. Germline CDR1 and CDR2: MNHNS and SASEGT. The CDR3: CASRPVFNQPQHF. The CDR3 DNA sequence: TGTGCCAGCAGGCCAGTGTTCAATCAGCCCCAGCATTTT.

This clonotype has more than one count but fewer than ten. The chain couples TRBV19 to TRBJ1-6, with D maybe TRBD1 (5 bases). The CDR3 totals 17 residues. CDR1 and CDR2 (germline): LNHDA, SQIVND (reference sequence). V lost 3 bases to trimming and J lost 10 bases, with 22 bases between them. The CDR3 DNA sequence: TGTGCCAGTAGTATGGGCAGGGCCCCCCAACTGGGCTCACCCCTCCACTTT. Its translation: CASSMGRAPQLGSPLHF.

This clonotype was counted only a few times. The chain has TRBV5-6 and TRBJ2-7; 13 nucleotides align to TRBD2. This CDR3 is built from 16 residues. The germline gives CDR1 SGHDT, CDR2 YYEEEE. V was clipped by 2 bases and J by 5 bases; unmatched bases: 7. The CDR3 is CASSLLPGLAGNEQYF. DNA for the CDR3: TGTGCCAGCAGCTTACTCCCGGGACTAGCGGGAAACGAGCAGTACTTC. Based on the CDR3 plus reference TRBV5-6 and TRBJ2-7, the full variable domain is DAGVTQSPTHLIKTRGQQVTLRCSPKSGHDTVSWYQQALGQGPQFIFQYYEEEERQRGNFPDRFSGHQFPNYSSELNVNALLLGDSALYLCASSLLPGLAGNEQYFGPGTRLTVT.

This clonotype was seen more than once but under ten times. In nucleotides, the CDR3 is TGTGCCAGCAGTAATGGAGGCGAGCAGTACTTC. Protein: CASSNGGEQYF. The chain employs TRBV6-1 and TRBJ2-7; D may be TRBD2 (5 bases). The V gene lost 5 bases and the J gene lost 6 bases, with 8 bases spanning the gap. The CDR3 is made up of 11 amino acids. The germline gives CDR1 MNHNS, CDR2 SASEGT.

In its sample, this clonotype was seen a few times. The gene calls are TRBV19 and TRBJ2-5, with a possible D match to TRBD1 (5 bases). Per the germline V gene, CDR1 is LNHDA and CDR2 is SQIVND (reference sequence). The CDR3 covers 13 residues. The germline V and J ends were trimmed by 5 bases and 2 bases, with 9 bases remaining between them. CDR3 nucleotides: TGTGCCAGTAGTGCGACAGAGCAAGAGACCCAGTACTTC. Translated: CASSATEQETQYF.

This sequence joins TRBV4-3 and TRBJ1-2; TRBD1 matches 9 bases. The germline V gene has CDR1 LGHNA and CDR2 YSLEER. The CDR3 totals 19 residues. With 1 base clipped from V and 4 bases from J, the junction kept 16 bases outside the gene matches. CDR3 loop: CASSQAFRDRASLRYGYTF. CDR3 DNA: TGCGCCAGCAGCCAAGCCTTCCGGGACAGGGCCTCCCTTCGCTATGGCTACACCTTC.